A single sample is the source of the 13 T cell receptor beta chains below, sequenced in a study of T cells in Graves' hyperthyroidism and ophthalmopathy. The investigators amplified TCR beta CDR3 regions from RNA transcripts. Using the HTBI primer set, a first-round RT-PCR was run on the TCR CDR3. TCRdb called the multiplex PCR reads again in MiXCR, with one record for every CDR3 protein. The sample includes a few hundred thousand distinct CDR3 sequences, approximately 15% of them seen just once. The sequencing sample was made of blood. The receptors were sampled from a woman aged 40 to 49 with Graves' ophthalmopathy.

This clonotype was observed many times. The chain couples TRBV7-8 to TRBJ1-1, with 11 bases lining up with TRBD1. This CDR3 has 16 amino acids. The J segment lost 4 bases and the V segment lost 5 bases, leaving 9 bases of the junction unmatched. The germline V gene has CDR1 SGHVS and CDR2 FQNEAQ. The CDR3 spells CASSRRTGTGGTEAFF. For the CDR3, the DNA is TGTGCCAGCAGCCGCCGGACCGGGACAGGGGGCACTGAAGCTTTCTTT.

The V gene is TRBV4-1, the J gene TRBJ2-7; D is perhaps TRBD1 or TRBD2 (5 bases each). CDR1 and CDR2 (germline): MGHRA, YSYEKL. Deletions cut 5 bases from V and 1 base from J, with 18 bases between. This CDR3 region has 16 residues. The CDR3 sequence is CASSSQFPGPSYEQYF. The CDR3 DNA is TGCGCCAGCAGCTCCCAATTTCCGGGACCGTCCTACGAGCAGTACTTC.

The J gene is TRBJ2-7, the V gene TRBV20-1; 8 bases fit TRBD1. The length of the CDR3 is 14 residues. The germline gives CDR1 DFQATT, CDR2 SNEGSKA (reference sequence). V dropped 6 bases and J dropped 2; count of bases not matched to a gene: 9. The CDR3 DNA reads TGCAGTGCCATAGGGGGACAGGCGACCTACGAGCAGTACTTC. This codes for CSAIGGQATYEQYF.

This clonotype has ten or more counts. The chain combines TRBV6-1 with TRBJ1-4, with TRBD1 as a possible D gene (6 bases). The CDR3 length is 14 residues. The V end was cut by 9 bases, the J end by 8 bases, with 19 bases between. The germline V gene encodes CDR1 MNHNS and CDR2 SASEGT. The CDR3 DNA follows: TGTGCCAGTTTTTCGGGTGGGGGCCAAGAAAAACTGTTTTTT. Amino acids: CASFSGGGQEKLFF.

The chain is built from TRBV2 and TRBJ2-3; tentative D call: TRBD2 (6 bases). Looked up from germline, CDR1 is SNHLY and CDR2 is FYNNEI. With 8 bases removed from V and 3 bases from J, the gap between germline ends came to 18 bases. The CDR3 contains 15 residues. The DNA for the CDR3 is TGTGCCAGCGGGTTTAGCGGAATCGGGACAGATACGCAGTATTTT. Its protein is CASGFSGIGTDTQYF.

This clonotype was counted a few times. This CDR3 reads CSARLRGQINQPQHF. The DNA of the CDR3 is TGCAGTGCTAGGCTCCGGGGCCAGATAAATCAGCCCCAGCATTTT. J is TRBJ1-5 and V is TRBV20-1, with D perhaps TRBD1 (5 bases). V was pared by 3 bases and J by 4 bases, with 16 bases between. Germline CDR1 DFQATT, CDR2 SNEGSKA (reference sequence). The CDR3 runs to 15 residues.

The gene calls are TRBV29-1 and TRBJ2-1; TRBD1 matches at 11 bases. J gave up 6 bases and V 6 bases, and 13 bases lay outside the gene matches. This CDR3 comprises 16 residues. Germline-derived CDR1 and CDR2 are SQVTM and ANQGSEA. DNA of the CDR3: TGCAGCGTCGAACCTAACCCGGGGACAGGGGGCAATGAGCAGTTCTTC. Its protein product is CSVEPNPGTGGNEQFF.

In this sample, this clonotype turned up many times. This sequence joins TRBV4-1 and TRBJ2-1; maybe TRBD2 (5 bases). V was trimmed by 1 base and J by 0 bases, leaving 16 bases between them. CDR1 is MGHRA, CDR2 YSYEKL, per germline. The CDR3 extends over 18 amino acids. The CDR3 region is CASSQAVARRPSYNEQFF. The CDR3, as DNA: TGCGCCAGCAGCCAAGCGGTAGCGCGTAGACCCTCCTACAATGAGCAGTTCTTC.

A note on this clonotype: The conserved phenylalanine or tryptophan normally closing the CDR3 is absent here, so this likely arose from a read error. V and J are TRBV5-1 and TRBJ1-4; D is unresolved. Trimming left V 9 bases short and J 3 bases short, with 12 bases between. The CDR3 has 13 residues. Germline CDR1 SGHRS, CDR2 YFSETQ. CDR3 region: CATTDGSNEKLFS. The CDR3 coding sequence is TGCGCCACAACGGACGGATCTAATGAAAAACTGTTTTCT.

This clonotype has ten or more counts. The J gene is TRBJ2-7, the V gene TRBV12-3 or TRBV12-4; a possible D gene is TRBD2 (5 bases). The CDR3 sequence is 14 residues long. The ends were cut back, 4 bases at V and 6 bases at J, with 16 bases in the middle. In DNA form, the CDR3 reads TGTGCCAGCAGTTACGGGGTGCCGCGTGCCGAGCAGTACTTC. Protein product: CASSYGVPRAEQYF.

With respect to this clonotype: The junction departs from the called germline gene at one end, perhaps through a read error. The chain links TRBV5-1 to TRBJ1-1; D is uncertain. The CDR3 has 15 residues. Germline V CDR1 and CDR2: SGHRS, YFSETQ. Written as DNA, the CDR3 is TGCGCCAGCAGCTTGGATGCCGAAATGAAGACTGAAGCTTTCTTT. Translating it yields CASSLDAEMKTEAFF.

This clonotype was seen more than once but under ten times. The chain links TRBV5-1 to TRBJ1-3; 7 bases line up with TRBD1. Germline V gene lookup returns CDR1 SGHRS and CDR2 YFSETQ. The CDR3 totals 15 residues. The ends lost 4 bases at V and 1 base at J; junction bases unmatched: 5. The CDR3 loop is CASSEMGQSGNTIYF. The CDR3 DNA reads TGCGCCAGCAGCGAAATGGGACAGTCTGGAAACACCATATATTTT.

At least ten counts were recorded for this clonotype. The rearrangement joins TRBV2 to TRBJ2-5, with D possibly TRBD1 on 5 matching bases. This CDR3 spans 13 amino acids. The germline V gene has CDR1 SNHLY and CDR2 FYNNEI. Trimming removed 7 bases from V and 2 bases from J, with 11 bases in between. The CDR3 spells CASIYRSQETQYF. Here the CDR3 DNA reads TGTGCCAGCATTTACAGGTCTCAAGAGACCCAGTACTTC. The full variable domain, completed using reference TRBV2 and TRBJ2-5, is EPEVTQTPSHQVTQMGQEVILRCVPISNHLYFYWYRQILGQKVEFLVSFYNNEISEKSEIFDDQFSVERPDGSNFTLKIRSTKLEDSAMYFCASIYRSQETQYFGPGTRLLVL.